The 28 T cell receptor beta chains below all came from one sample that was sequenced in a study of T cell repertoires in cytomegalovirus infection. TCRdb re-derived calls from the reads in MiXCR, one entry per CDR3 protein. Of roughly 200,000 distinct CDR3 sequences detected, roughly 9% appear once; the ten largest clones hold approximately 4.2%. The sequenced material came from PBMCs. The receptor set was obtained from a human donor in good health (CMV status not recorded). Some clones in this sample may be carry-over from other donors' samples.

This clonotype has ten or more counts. CDR3 sequence reads: CASSLVPGVNEQYF. The CDR3 nucleotides are TGTGCCAGCAGCTTAGTTCCAGGGGTTAACGAGCAGTACTTC. This chain connects TRBV7-2 to TRBJ2-7; a possible D gene is TRBD1 (6 bases). This CDR3 region has 14 residues. Germline CDR1 is SGHTA and CDR2 is FQGNSA. With 1 base removed from V and 5 bases from J, the gap between germline ends came to 12 bases.

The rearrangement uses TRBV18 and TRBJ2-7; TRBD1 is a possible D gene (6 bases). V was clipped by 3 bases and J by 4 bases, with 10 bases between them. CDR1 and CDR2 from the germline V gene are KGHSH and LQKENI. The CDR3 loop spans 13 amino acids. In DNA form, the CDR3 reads TGTGCCAGCTCACCTTCGGGACAATACGAGCAGTACTTC. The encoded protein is CASSPSGQYEQYF.

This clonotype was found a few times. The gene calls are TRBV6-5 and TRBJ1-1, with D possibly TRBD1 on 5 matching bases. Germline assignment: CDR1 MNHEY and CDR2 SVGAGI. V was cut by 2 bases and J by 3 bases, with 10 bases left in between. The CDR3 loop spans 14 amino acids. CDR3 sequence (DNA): TGTGCCAGCAGTTACGGGCGGGGCTACACTGAAGCTTTCTTT. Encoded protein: CASSYGRGYTEAFF.

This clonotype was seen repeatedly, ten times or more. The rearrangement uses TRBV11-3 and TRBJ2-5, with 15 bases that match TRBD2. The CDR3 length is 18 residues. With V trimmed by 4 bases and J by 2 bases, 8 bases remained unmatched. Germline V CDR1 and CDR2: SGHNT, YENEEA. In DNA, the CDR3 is TGTGCCAGCAGCTCCGGGACTAGCGGGGGGCCGAGTCAAGAGACCCAGTACTTC. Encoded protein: CASSSGTSGGPSQETQYF.

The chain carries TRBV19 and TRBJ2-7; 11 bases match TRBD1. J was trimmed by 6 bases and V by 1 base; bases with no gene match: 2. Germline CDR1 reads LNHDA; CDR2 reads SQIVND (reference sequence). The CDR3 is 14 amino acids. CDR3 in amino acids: CASSIAGTGGEQYF. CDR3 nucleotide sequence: TGTGCCAGTAGTATAGCCGGGACAGGGGGCGAGCAGTACTTC. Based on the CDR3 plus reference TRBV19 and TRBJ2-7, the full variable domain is DGGITQSPKYLFRKEGQNVTLSCEQNLNHDAMYWYRQDPGQGLRLIYYSQIVNDFQKGDIAEGYSVSREKKESFPLTVTSAQKNPTAFYLCASSIAGTGGEQYFGPGTRLTVT.

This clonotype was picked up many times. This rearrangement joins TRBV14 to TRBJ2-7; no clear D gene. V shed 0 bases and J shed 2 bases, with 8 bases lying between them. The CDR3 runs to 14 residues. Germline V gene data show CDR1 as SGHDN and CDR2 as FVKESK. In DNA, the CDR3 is TGTGCCAGCAGCCAAGAAGTAGGGCCCTACGAGCAGTACTTC. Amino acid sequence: CASSQEVGPYEQYF.

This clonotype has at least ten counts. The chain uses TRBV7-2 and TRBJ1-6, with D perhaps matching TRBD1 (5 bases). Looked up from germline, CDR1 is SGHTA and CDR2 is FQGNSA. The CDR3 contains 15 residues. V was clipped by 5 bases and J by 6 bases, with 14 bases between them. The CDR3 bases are TGTGCCAGCAGCCCCGGGGACGGAACTAATTCACCCCTCCACTTT. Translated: CASSPGDGTNSPLHF.

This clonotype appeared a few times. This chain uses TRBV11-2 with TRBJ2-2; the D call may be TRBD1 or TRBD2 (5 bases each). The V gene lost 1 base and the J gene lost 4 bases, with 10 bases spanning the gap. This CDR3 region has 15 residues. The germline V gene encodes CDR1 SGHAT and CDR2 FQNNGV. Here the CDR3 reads CASSLAVGGTGELFF. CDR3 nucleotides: TGTGCCAGCAGCTTAGCCGTTGGGGGCACCGGGGAGCTGTTTTTT. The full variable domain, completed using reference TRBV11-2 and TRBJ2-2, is EAGVAQSPRYKIIEKRQSVAFWCNPISGHATLYWYQQILGQGPKLLIQFQNNGVVDDSQLPKDRFSAERLKGVDSTLKIQPAKLEDSAVYLCASSLAVGGTGELFFGEGSRLTVL.

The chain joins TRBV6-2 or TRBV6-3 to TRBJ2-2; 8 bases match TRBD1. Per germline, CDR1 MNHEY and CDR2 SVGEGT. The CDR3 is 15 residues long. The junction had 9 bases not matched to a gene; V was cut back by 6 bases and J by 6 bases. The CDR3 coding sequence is TGTGCCAGCAGGAAGACAGGGGCTAGCGCCGGGGAGCTGTTTTTT. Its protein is CASRKTGASAGELFF.

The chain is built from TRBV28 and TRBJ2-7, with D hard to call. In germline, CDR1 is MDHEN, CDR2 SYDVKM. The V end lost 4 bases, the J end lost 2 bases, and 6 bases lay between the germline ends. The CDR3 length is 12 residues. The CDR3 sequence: CASSSNAYEQYF. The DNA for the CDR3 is TGTGCCAGCAGTTCAAATGCCTACGAGCAGTACTTC.

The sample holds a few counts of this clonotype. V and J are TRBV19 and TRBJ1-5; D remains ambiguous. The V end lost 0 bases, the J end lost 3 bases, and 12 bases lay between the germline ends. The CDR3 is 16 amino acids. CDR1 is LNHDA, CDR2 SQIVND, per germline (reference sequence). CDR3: CASSIEGVGANQPQHF. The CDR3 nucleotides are TGTGCCAGTAGTATAGAAGGTGTAGGCGCCAATCAGCCCCAGCATTTT.

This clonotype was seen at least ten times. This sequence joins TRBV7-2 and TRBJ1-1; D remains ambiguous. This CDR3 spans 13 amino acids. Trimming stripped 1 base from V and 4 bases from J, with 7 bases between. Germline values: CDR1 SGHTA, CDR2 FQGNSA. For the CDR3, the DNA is TGTGCCAGCAGCTTAGGTGAAGGCACTGAAGCTTTCTTT. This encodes CASSLGEGTEAFF.

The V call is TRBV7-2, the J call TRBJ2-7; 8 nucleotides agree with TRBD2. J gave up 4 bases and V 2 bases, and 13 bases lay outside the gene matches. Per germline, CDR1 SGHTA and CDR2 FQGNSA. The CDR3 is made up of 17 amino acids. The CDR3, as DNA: TGTGCCAGCAGCTTACCCCAAGTCGGGGTAGCGGGGTACGAGCAGTACTTC. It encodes CASSLPQVGVAGYEQYF.

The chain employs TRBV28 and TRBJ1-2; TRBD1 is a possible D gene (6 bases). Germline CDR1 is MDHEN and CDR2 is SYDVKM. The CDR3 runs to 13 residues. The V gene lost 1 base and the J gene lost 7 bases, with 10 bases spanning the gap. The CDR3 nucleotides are TGTGCCAGCAGTTTATCAGGGGTCATTGGCTACACCTTC. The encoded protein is CASSLSGVIGYTF.

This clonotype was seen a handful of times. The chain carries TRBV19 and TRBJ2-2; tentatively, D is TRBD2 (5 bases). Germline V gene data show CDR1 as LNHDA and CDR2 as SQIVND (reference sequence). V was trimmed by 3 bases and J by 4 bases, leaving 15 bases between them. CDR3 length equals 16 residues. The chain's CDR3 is CASSIPASFGTGELFF. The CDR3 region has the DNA TGTGCCAGTAGTATTCCCGCTAGCTTCGGCACCGGGGAGCTGTTTTTT.

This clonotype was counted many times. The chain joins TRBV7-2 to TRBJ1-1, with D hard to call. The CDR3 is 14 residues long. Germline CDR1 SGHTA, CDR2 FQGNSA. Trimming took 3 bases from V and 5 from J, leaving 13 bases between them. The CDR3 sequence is CASSLGTGLTEAFF. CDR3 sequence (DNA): TGTGCCAGCAGCTTGGGCACCGGCCTTACTGAAGCTTTCTTT.

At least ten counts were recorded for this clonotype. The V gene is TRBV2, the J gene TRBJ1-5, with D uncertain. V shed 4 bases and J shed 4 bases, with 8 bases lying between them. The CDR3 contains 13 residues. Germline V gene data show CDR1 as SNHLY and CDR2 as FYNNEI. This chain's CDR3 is CASSADGNQPQHF. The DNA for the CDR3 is TGTGCCAGCAGTGCGGATGGAAATCAGCCCCAGCATTTT.

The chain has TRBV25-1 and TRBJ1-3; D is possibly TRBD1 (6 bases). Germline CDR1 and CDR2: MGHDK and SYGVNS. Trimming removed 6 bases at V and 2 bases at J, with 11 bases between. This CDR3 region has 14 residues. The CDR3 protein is CASSRSGAGNTIYF. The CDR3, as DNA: TGTGCCAGCAGCCGCTCAGGGGCTGGAAACACCATATATTTT.

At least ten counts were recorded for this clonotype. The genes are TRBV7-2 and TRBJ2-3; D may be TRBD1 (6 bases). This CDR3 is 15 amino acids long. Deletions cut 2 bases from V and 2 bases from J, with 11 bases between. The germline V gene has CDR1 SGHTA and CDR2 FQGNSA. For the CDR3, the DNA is TGTGCCAGCAGCTTACCTACAGGGACCACAGATACGCAGTATTTT. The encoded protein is CASSLPTGTTDTQYF.

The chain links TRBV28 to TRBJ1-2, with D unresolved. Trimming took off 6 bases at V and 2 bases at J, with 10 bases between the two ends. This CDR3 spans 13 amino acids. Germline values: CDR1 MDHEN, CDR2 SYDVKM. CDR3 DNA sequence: TGTGCCAGCAGGATCGACGGCAACTATGGCTACACCTTC. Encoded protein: CASRIDGNYGYTF.

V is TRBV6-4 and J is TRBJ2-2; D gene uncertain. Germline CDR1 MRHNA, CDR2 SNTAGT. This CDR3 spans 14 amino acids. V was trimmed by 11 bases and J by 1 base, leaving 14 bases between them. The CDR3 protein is CAGGWAQNTGELFF. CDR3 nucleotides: TGTGCCGGTGGTTGGGCGCAGAACACCGGGGAGCTGTTTTTT.

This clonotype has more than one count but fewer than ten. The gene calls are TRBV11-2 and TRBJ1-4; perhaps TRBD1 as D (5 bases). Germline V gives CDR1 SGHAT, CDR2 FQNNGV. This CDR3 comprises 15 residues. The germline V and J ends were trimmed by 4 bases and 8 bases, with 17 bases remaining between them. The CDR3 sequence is CASSSKGRGSEKLFF. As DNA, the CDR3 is TGTGCCAGCAGCTCAAAAGGGAGGGGTTCCGAAAAACTGTTTTTT.

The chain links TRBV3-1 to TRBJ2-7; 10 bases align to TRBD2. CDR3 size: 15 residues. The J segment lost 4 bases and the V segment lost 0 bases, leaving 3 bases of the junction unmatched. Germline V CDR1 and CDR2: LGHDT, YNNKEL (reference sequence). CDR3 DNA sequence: TGTGCCAGCAGCCAAGACAGGACTAGCGGATACGAGCAGTACTTC. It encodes CASSQDRTSGYEQYF.

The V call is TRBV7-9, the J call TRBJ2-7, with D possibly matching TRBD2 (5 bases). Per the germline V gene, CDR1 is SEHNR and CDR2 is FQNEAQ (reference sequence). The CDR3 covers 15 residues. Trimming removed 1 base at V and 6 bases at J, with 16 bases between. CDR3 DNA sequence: TGTGCCAGCAGCTTAGGAGGTGGGAGAATGGGCGAGCAGTACTTC. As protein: CASSLGGGRMGEQYF. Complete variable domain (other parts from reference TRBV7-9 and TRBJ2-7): DTGVSQNPRHKITKRGQNVTFRCDPISEHNRLYWYRQTLGQGPEFLTYFQNEAQLEKSRLLSDRFSAERPKGSFSTLEIQRTEQGDSAMYLCASSLGGGRMGEQYFGPGTRLTVT.

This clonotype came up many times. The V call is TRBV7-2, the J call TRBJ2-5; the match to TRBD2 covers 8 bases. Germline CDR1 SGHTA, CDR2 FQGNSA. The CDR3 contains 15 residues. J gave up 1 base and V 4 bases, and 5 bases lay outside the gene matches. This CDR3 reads CASSSARGGQETQYF. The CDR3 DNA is TGTGCCAGCAGCTCGGCTCGGGGGGGCCAAGAGACCCAGTACTTC.

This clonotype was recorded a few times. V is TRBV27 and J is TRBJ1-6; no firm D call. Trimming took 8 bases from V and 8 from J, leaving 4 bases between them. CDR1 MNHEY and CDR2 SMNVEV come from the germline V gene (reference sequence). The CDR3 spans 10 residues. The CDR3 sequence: CASDYSPLHF. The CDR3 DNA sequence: TGTGCCAGCGACTATTCACCCCTCCACTTT.

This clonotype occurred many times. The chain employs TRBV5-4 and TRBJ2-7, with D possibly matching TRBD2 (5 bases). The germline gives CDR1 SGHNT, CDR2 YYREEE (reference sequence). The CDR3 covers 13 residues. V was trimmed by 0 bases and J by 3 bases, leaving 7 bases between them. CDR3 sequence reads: CASSLDGVYEQYF. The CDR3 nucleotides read TGTGCCAGCAGCTTGGACGGGGTCTACGAGCAGTACTTC.

The CDR3 protein is CAISRDTENQPQHF. The CDR3 nucleotides read TGTGCCATCAGCCGGGACACCGAGAATCAGCCCCAGCATTTT. The rearrangement uses TRBV10-3 and TRBJ1-5; perhaps TRBD1 as D (6 bases). CDR1 and CDR2 from the germline V gene are ENHRY and SYGVKD. This CDR3 region has 14 residues. Trimming pared 6 bases from V and 4 bases from J, leaving 13 bases between.